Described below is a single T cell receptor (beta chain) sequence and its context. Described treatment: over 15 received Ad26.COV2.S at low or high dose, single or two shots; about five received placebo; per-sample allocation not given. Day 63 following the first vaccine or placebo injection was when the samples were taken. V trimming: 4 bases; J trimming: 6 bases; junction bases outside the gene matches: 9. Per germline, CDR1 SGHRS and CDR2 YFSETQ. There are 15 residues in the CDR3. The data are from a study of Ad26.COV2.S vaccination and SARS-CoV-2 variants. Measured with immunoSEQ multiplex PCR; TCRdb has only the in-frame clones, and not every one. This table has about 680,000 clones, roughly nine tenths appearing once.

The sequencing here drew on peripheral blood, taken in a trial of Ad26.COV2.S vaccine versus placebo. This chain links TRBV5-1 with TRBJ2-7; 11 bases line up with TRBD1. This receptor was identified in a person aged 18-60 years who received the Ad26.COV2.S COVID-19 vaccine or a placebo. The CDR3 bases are TGCGCCAGCAGCGGGCCCGGACAGGGGGCTTCCGAGCAGTACTTC. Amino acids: CASSGPGQGASEQYF.